Sequencing of this TCR beta chain was carried out in a study of blood T cell repertoires in COVID-19. In the study overall: Samples came from the United States, Italy and Spain, spanning acute and convalescent COVID-19. The analysed material was cDNA or gDNA that came from T cells, B-cell-depleted T cells, or PBMCs.

The Seattle site enrolled patients during active infection and followed them longitudinally. Germline CDR1 and CDR2: MNHEY and SVGEGT. This CDR3 has 15 residues. Trimming shortened V by 2 bases and J by 7 bases, and 17 bases separated the two germline ends. Per the study methods: Amplifying reference gene primers gave estimates of nucleated cell counts. Using immunoSEQ multiplex PCR, the repertoire was profiled, and TCRdb retains in-frame clones only, with some absent. From that table come the V and J calls and clone size; the DNA was used to work out D and trimming. The sample lists approximately 440,000 clones; approximately 88% were seen once.

Sequences were obtained from peripheral blood. This clonotype originated in a woman in her forties or fifties with COVID-19, enrolled during active disease. The chain carries TRBV6-2 or TRBV6-3 and TRBJ1-2; tentatively, D is TRBD1 (6 bases). CDR3 protein: CASSYNVRGASGYTF. As DNA, the CDR3 is TGTGCCAGCAGTTACAACGTTCGGGGGGCCTCTGGCTACACCTTC.